This entry is about one TCR beta chain. The antigen this receptor binds is unknown. One base away there is no much larger clone; base qualities are not given. The CDR3 regions of human TCRbeta chains were analyzed by immunosequencing. The authors' analysis ran thus. Repertoire TCRs were checked for matches against a reference library of SARS-CoV-2-specific TCRs that had been generated using the MIRA antigen-specificity platform. Breadth was defined as the fraction of unique TCRs that were SARS-CoV-2-associated, and depth was defined as the fraction of total T cells that were SARS-CoV-2-associated. Using the MIRA data, every spike-specific TCR was mapped to the spike region that the TCR reacted to and assigned to either a CD4 or a CD8 class. Log10-transformed breadth and depth values were compared by one-way ANOVA with Sidak's multiple comparisons tests. As stored in TCRdb, this immuneACCESS dataset retains in-frame rearrangements with V and J assigned. A fraction of the clones does not appear; measured against another copy, unresolved V genes explain less than half of the discrepancy, and the remainder lacks a known reason. V, J and clone size reflect that table, while D and trimming were determined from the DNA. The sample table records 110,000 to 150,000 clones; around 92% of these occur just once. The ten largest clones take up less than 3.5% of the sample.

CDR1 SGHNT and CDR2 YYREEE are derived from the germline V gene (reference sequence). Taken from cysteine to phenylalanine, the CDR3 has 16 residues. Of the read, only the CDR3 DNA is kept; its 48 bases are in frame from base 1. Unmatched junction bases come to 6, with V trimmed by 4 bases and J by 3 bases. This sample stems from a study of T cell responses to AZD1222 COVID-19 vaccine (dated by TCRdb to the early 2020s). Regarding the research as a whole: A total of 240 or so trial participants underwent TCR sequencing, of whom nearly 210 had received two doses of AZD1222 and some 25 had received two doses of the MenACWY control vaccine. Trial participants were enrolled into age subgroups of 18-55, 56-69 and 70-plus years, which contained approximately 150, 28 and 58 TCR-sequenced participants, respectively.

The time point tag for this specimen amounts to: about 28 days (+/-7) after the second vaccine dose. Because spike-specific TCR depth and breadth did not differ between the two schedules, AZD1222 recipients who got a second dose at roughly 4 weeks were pooled with those who got a second dose at roughly 12 weeks. Vaccinee samples were obtained from the UK trials COV001 and COV002, which included a single-blind randomized controlled phase 2/3 trial of AZD1222 (ChAdOx1 nCoV-19) in healthy adults. For TCRbeta chain sequencing, PBMC samples were collected from trial participants at day 0 and at day 28 after the second dose. Summary of the overall study and its limitations: Participants were mostly white British, with more females than males. The authors suggested clonal diversity may have been underestimated. Because no samples from the day 14 peak response were available, repertoires could be characterized only after the peak T cell response. Only a handful of AZD1222 recipients were SARS-CoV-2 seropositive at baseline, limiting conclusions about previously exposed vaccinees. After two AZD1222 doses, spike-specific TCR breadth and depth were significantly higher than at day 0 and than in MenACWY recipients. Reportedly, close to half of the unique spike-specific TCRs recognized epitopes lying outside the regions that are mutated in the B.1.351 and B.1.1.7 variants. The whole spike protein was spanned by vaccine-associated CD4 TCRs, and dominant responses were seen in regions 160-218 and 743-854. The 56-69-year group was small, and its depth increase did not reach significance, likely because of low power.

The rearrangement joined TRBV5-4 to TRBJ2-1, with 11 bases matching TRBD2. The TCR sequence derives from an adult who received the AZD1222 COVID-19 vaccine. The sample consisted of peripheral blood, taken 28 days after the second AZD1222 dose. The CDR3 protein sequence reads: CASSRAGTSGYNEQFF. In nucleotides, the sequence is TGTGCCAGCAGCCGGGCCGGGACTAGCGGCTACAATGAGCAGTTCTTC.